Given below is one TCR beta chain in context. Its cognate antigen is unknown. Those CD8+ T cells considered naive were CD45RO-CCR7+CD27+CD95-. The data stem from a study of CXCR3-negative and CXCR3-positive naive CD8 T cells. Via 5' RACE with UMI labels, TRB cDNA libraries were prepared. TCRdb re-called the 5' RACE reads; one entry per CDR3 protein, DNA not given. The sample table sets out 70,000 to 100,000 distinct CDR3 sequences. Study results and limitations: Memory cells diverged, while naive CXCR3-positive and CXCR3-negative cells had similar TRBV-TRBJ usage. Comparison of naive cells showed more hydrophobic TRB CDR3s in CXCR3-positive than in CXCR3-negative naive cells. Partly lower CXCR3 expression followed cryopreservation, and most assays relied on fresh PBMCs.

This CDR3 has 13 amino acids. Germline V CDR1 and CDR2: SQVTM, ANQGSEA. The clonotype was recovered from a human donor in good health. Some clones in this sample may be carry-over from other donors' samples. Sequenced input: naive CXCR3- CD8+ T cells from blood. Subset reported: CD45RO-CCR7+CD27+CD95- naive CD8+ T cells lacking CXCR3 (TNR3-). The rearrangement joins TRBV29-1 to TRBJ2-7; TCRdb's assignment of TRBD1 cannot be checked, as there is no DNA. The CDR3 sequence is CSVLSGTTYEQYF.